The sequence of this T cell receptor (beta chain) was determined in a study of shared clonotypes between healthy human individuals. Assay used: immunoSEQ multiplex PCR; TCRdb lists only in-frame clones, some missing. Among around 980,000 clones listed, approximately 78% were seen once. J was trimmed by 7 bases and V by 4 bases; bases with no gene match: 5. The germline V gene encodes CDR1 SGHRS and CDR2 YFSETQ. This CDR3 spans 14 amino acids. The sequence derives from a man aged 18-30 years in good health. Some clones in this sample may be carry-over from other donors' samples. V and J are TRBV5-1 and TRBJ1-5, with 10 bases matching TRBD1. The sample consisted of memory CD4+ T cells from PBMCs. Subset noted: CD45RA-negative fraction. CDR3 sequence: CASSPGQGEQPQHF. The CDR3 DNA follows: TGCGCCAGCAGCCCAGGACAGGGGGAACAGCCCCAGCATTTT.